This T cell receptor beta chain was sequenced in a study of cytomegalovirus exposure and HLA in healthy donors. Broader study findings: It was taken for granted in presence/absence analyses that sequencing depth across donors was roughly uniform. Many donors carried some public TCRs, although rarity characterized most TCR sequences. The study dropped some indistinguishable V segments, TRBV6-2 and TRBV6-3 among them.

A word on this clone: The antigen remains unidentified.

PCR amplification relied on 60 Vbeta primers (plus 13 Jbeta primers). Data came from immunoSEQ multiplex PCR; TCRdb stores just in-frame clones and leaves some out. The table includes about 150,000 clones, over 75% detected once. At collection, donors were nominally healthy, but unrecorded immune exposures were probable. This CDR3 spans 17 amino acids. Germline V lookup: CDR1 SGHTA, CDR2 FQGNSA. Unmatched junction bases numbered 10, after V lost 2 bases and J lost 6 bases. Input material: PBMCs. The rearrangement joins TRBV7-2 to TRBJ1-4, with TRBD1 matching 9 bases. The TCR comes from a man aged 25-45 years in good health and CMV-seropositive. The CDR3 nucleotides read TGTGCCAGCAGCTTAAGTCAAACCAGGACAGGGGATGAAAAACTGTTTTTT. It specifies CASSLSQTRTGDEKLFF.